What follows describes a single TCR beta chain. No cognate antigen has been identified for it. Per-nucleotide qualities are absent, and no much larger clonotype sits a single base away. Selection of patients required sufficient residual fresh-frozen tumor tissue and over two years of available survival data. Although molecular status otherwise differed among the glioblastoma patients, no patient had an isocitrate dehydrogenase mutation. PBMC were collected before vaccination, two weeks after the third vaccination, and at tumor progression if tumor progression occurred. Genomic DNA was extracted with the Qiagen DNeasy Blood extraction Kit. Taken from cysteine to phenylalanine, the CDR3 has 16 residues. Kept here is only the CDR3 DNA, which spans 48 bases and is read in frame from base 1. Trimming takes 11 bases off V and 2 bases off J; junction bases not matched to a gene: 17. CDR1 SEHNR and CDR2 FQNEAQ were looked up in the germline V gene (reference sequence).

These data belong to a study of glioma-infiltrating T cells after dendritic cell vaccination (dated by TCRdb to 2016 to 2018). General notes on the study: A cohort of about 15 glioblastoma patients from Phase I and II dendritic cell vaccination trials was included, of whom 9 were newly diagnosed and 6 had recurrent disease. Autologous tumor lysate-pulsed dendritic cell vaccination was administered to the patients between the early 2000s and the early 2010s. The vaccine was prepared from monocyte-derived dendritic cells that were cultured for seven days with IL-4 and GM-CSF and then pulsed overnight with autologous tumor lysate. Three intradermal dendritic cell vaccine injections were administered to patients at biweekly intervals in the arm below the axilla. In glioblastoma patients vaccinated with dendritic cells, deep sequencing of TCR beta CDR3 regions served to measure tumor-infiltrating lymphocyte content and to compare repertoires between tumor and blood. Survival after dendritic cell vaccination was correlated with TCR sequencing metrics such as TIL content and the overlap between tumor and blood repertoires. Overall study outcomes, separate from this receptor: Longer time to progression and overall survival after dendritic cell vaccination were predicted by higher estimated pretreatment TIL content. The three-group TCR overlap response model was described as speculative and requiring prospective validation. The cohort was small and heterogeneous, and full blood and tumor sets were available for few patients, with initial-recurrent tumor pairs available for even fewer patients. No direct relationship between TCR clonality and survival was found, suggesting that a diverse polyclonal response may matter.

The immunoSEQ assay amplified TCRB CDR3 regions from 1.5 to 2.5 micrograms of genomic DNA, or from all available DNA when less than that amount was available. The multiplex PCR relied on 60 forward primers for TCR V beta segments and 13 reverse primers for J beta segments. To estimate reads per starting template, synthetic control templates were spiked into each sample at limiting dilution. Sequencing produced 87 bp reads on the Illumina HiSeq System. In the original analysis: PCR and sequencing errors were removed by a nearest neighbor algorithm that merged closely related sequences. TCR overlap was measured as the percentage of unique tumor TCR beta sequences also present in the same patient's peripheral blood. TCRdb carries this immuneACCESS record with in-frame sequences only. Its versions omit some clonotypes, under half of them owing to an unresolved V gene in the studies checked, with the rest unexplained. D and trimming come from the DNA, and the V and J calls and clone size come from that table. This sample holds 40,000 to 60,000 clones; about 85% were observed only once. Roughly 11% of the sample belongs to the ten largest clones.

The material sequenced was blood, taken before dendritic cell vaccination. The sequence links TRBV7-9 to TRBJ2-7; 8 junctional bases match TRBD2. This receptor was obtained from a human donor with glioblastoma. The DNA reads as follows: TGTGCCCCAGTTTACCGGGTGCGGGAGGTAACCTACGAGCAGTACTTC. This translates into CAPVYRVREVTYEQYF.